These T cell receptor beta chains were read from a single sample in a study of cytomegalovirus exposure and HLA in healthy donors. Using immunoSEQ multiplex PCR, the repertoire was profiled, and TCRdb retains in-frame clones only, with some absent. This table has 210,000 or so clones, around 85% appearing once. The sequenced sample consisted of PBMCs. Every receptor here comes from a girl aged 2-10 years in good health and CMV-seronegative. Both conserved end residues are part of each CDR3. D genes are given only for firm matches. Clone size is stated in some rows and not others, as once, few, many or a class when expanded.

j_gene | abundance | v_gene | d_gene | CDR3nt | CDR3aa
TRBJ2-1 | - | TRBV2 | TRBD1 | TGTGCCAGCAGTGCGGACAGGACACGGAGCTCCTACAATGAGCAGTTCTTC | CASSADRTRSSYNEQFF
TRBJ1-2 | once | TRBV27 | - | TGTGCCAGCCAGGGTTCAATGGGAGGCTACACCTTC | CASQGSMGGYTF
TRBJ2-1 | - | TRBV9 | - | TGTGCCAGCAGCGTCCGCGGGGGCCCTCCGGGAAATGAGCAGTTCTTC | CASSVRGGPPGNEQFF
TRBJ2-5 | - | TRBV5-1 | TRBD1 | TGCGCCAGCAGCTTGGGGGACCGGGACAGGGTAAAGACCCAGTACTTC | CASSLGDRDRVKTQYF
TRBJ1-4 | - | TRBV4-2 | TRBD1 | TGTGCCAGCAGCCAAGAGGGACAGGGAGGAGGAGCACTGTTTTTT | CASSQEGQGGGALFF
TRBJ2-3 | few | TRBV27 | TRBD2 | TGTGCCAGCAGAAGGCGGGAGAGGGCAGATACGCAGTATTTT | CASRRRERADTQYF
TRBJ2-5 | - | TRBV19 | - | TGTGCCAGTAGTACCCAGCTAACGGGGACCCAGTACTTC | CASSTQLTGTQYF
TRBJ2-1 | - | TRBV2 | - | TGTGCCAGCAGTTCAGACACTCATCGGTTCTTC | CASSSDTHRFF
TRBJ1-2 | - | TRBV18 | - | TGTGCCAGCTCACCATCTCGGGGGTCAGGCTATGGCTACACCTTC | CASSPSRGSGYGYTF
TRBJ2-7 | - | TRBV9 | TRBD2 | TGTGCCAGCAGCAAAAGGGCGGGAGGACCCTACGAGCAGTACTTC | CASSKRAGGPYEQYF
TRBJ2-7 | - | TRBV14 | - | TGTGCCAGCAGCAAGCGTACCAAACAGGGAGTCGAGCAGTACTTC | CASSKRTKQGVEQYF
TRBJ2-7 | - | TRBV6-5 | - | TGTGCCAGCAGTTACTCGAGAGGGAGCGAGCAGTACTTC | CASSYSRGSEQYF
TRBJ1-1 | - | TRBV27 | - | TGTGCCAGCAGTTATCAAACAGGATTGGCTGAAGCTTTCTTT | CASSYQTGLAEAFF
TRBJ1-2 | - | TRBV15 | - | TGTGCCACCAGCAGAGAGGGGCTTAGGGGCTATGGCTACACCTTC | CATSREGLRGYGYTF
TRBJ1-6 | - | TRBV5-3 | - | TGTGCCAGAAGCGCGATTAGGGGAATGCGTAATTCACCCCTCCACTTT | CARSAIRGMRNSPLHF
TRBJ2-5 | - | TRBV5-4 | - | TGTGCCAGCAGCTTGGTCTCCGGAGGCCAAGAGACCCAGTACTTC | CASSLVSGGQETQYF
TRBJ1-2 | few | TRBV10-1 | - | TGCGCCAGCAGTGAATTTATTTTCTATGGCTACACCTTC | CASSEFIFYGYTF
TRBJ2-3 | - | TRBV5-1 | - | TGCGCCAGCAGCTTGCTCCAGGGCAGCACAGATACGCAGTATTTT | CASSLLQGSTDTQYF